Described below is a single T cell receptor (beta chain) sequence and its context. This table comes from immunoSEQ multiplex PCR, and its TCRdb copy is limited to in-frame clones, with some not included. The sample has around 80,000 clones; 90% to 95% are singletons. The data derive from a study of T cell changes during pregnancy in multiple sclerosis. The V end was cut by 6 bases, the J end by 4 bases, with 18 bases between. This CDR3 region has 15 residues. In germline, CDR1 is MNHEY, CDR2 SVGAGI. The sample was peripheral blood, taken in the second trimester of pregnancy. The TCR sequence derives from a female donor in good health, enrolled as a control in a pregnancy study. V gene TRBV6-5 combines with J gene TRBJ1-2; no definite D call. CDR3 sequence: CASSHGGVTAYGYTF. The CDR3 nucleotides are TGTGCCAGCAGCCACGGCGGGGTGACGGCCTATGGCTACACCTTC.